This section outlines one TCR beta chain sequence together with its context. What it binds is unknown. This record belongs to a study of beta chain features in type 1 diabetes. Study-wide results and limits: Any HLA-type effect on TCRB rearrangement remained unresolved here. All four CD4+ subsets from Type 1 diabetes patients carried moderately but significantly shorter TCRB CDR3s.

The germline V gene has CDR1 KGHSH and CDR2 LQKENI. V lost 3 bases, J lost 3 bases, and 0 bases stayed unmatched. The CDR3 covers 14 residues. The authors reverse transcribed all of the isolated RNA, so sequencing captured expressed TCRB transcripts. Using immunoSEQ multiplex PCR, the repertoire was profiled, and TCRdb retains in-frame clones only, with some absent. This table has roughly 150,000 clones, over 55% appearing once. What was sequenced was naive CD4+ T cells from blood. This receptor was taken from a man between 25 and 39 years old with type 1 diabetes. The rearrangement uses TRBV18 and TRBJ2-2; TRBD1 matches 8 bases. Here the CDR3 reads CASSPGQDTGELFF. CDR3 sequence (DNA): TGTGCCAGCTCACCGGGACAGGACACCGGGGAGCTGTTTTTT.